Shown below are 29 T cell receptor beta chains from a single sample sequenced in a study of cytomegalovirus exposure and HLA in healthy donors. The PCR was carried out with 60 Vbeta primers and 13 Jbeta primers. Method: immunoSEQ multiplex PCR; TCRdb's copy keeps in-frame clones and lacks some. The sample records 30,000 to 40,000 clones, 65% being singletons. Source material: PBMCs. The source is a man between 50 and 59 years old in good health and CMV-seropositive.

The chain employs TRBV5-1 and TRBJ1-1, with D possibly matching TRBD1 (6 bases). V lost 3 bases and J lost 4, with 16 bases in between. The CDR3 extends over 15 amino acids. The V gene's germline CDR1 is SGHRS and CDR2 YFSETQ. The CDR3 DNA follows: TGCGCCAGCAGCTACGGCAGGGGAGGGGGCACTGAAGCTTTCTTT. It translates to CASSYGRGGGTEAFF.

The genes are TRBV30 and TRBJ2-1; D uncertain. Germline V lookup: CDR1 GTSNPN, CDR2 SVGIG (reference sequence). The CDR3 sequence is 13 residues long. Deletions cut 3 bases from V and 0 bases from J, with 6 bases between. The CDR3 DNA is TGTGCCTGGAGCGGTCTCTCCTACAATGAGCAGTTCTTC. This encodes CAWSGLSYNEQFF.

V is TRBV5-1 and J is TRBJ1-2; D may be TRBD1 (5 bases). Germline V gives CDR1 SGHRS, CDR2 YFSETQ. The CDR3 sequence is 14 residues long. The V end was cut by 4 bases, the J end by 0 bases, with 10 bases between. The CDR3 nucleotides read TGCGCCAGCAGCCTTCAGGGTCCTAACTATGGCTACACCTTC. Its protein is CASSLQGPNYGYTF.

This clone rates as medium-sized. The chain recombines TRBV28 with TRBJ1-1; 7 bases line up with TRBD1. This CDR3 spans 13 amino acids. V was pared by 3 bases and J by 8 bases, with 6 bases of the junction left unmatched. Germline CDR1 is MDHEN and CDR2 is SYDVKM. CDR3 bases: TGTGCCAGCAGTTTCGGGGACAGCTTCGAAGCTTTCTTT. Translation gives CASSFGDSFEAFF.

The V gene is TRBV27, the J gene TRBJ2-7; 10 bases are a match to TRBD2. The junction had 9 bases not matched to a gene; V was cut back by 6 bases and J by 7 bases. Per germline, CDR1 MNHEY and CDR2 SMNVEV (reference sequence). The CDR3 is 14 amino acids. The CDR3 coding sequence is TGTGCCAGCAGCCTCGTTCTAGCGGGAGCTGAGCAGTACTTC. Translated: CASSLVLAGAEQYF.

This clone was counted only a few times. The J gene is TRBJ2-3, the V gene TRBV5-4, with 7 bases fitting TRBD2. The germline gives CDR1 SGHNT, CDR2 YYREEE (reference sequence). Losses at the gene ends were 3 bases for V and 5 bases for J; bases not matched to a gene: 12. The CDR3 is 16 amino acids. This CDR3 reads CASSSLYSGGGDTQYF. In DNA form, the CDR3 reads TGTGCCAGCAGCTCCCTATACTCGGGGGGTGGAGATACGCAGTATTTT.

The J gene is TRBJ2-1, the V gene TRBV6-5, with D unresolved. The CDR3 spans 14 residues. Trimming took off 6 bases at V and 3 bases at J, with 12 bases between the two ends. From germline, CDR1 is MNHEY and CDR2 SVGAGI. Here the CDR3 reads CASSLRAIYNEQFF. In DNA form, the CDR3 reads TGTGCCAGCAGCCTCCGAGCGATCTACAATGAGCAGTTCTTC.

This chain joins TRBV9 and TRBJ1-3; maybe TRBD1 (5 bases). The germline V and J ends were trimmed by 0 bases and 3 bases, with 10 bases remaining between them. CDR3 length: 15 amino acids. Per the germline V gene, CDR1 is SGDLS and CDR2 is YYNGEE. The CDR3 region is CASSVEAGFGNTIYF. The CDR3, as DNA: TGTGCCAGCAGCGTAGAGGCAGGGTTTGGAAACACCATATATTTT.

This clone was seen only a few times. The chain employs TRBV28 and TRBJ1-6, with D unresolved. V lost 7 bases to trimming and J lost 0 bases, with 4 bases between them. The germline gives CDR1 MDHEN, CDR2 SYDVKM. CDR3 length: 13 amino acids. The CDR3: CASTGSYNSPLHF. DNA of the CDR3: TGTGCCAGCACAGGCTCCTATAATTCACCCCTCCACTTT.

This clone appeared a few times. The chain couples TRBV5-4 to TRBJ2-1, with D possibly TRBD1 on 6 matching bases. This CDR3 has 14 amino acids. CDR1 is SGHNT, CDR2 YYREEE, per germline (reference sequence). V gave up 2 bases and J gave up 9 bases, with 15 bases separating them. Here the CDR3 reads CASSFGDTMSEQFF. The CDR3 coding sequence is TGTGCCAGCAGCTTCGGGGACACCATGAGTGAGCAGTTCTTC. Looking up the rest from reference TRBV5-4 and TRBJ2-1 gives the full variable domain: ETGVTQSPTHLIKTRGQQVTLRCSSQSGHNTVSWYQQALGQGPQFIFQYYREEENGRGNFPPRFSGLQFPNYSSELNVNALELDDSALYLCASSFGDTMSEQFFGPGTRLTVL.

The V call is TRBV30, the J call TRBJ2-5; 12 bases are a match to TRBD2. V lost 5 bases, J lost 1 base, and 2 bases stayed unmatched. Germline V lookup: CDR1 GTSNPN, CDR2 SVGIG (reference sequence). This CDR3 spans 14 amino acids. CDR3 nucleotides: TGTGCCTGGCTACTAGCGGGGGGCCAAGAGACCCAGTACTTC. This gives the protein CAWLLAGGQETQYF.

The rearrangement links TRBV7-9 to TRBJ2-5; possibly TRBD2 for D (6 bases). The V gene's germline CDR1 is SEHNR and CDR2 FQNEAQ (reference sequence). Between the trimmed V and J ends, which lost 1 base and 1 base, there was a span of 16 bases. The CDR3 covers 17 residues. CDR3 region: CASSLESGRDSQETQYF. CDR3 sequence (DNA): TGTGCCAGCAGCTTAGAGTCTGGCAGGGACTCCCAAGAGACCCAGTACTTC. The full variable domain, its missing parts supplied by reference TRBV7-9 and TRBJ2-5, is DTGVSQNPRHKITKRGQNVTFRCDPISEHNRLYWYRQTLGQGPEFLTYFQNEAQLEKSRLLSDRFSAERPKGSFSTLEIQRTEQGDSAMYLCASSLESGRDSQETQYFGPGTRLLVL.

For the CDR3, the DNA is TGCGCCAGCAGCTTGCGAGTCCAAAACACTGAAGCTTTCTTT. Its translation is CASSLRVQNTEAFF. The V call is TRBV5-1, the J call TRBJ1-1; D is undetermined. The CDR3 runs 14 residues. CDR1 and CDR2 from the germline V gene are SGHRS and YFSETQ. Trimming stripped 1 base from V and 2 bases from J, with 9 bases between.

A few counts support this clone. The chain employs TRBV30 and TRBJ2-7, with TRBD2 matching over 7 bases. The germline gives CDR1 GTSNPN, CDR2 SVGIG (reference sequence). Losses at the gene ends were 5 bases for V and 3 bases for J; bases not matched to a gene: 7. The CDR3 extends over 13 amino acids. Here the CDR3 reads CAWGRGYGYEQYF. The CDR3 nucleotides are TGTGCCTGGGGGAGGGGATACGGCTACGAGCAGTACTTC.

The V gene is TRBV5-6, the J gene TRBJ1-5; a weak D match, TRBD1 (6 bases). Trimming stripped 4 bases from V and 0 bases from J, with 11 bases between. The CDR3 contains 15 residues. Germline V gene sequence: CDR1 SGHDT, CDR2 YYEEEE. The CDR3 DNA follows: TGTGCCAGCAGCGTAGGACAGTATAGCAATCAGCCCCAGCATTTT. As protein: CASSVGQYSNQPQHF.

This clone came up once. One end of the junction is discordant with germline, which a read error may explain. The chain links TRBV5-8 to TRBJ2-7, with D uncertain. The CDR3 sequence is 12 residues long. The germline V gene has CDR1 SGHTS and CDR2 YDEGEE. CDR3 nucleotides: TGTGCCAGCACCTTGACGGCCTACGAGCAGTACTTC. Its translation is CASTLTAYEQYF.

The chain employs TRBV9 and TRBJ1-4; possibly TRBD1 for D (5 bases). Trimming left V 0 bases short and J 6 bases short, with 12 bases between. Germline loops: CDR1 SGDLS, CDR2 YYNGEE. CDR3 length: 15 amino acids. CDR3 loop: CASSVGNRYDEKLFF. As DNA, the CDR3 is TGTGCCAGCAGCGTAGGGAACAGGTACGATGAAAAACTGTTTTTT.

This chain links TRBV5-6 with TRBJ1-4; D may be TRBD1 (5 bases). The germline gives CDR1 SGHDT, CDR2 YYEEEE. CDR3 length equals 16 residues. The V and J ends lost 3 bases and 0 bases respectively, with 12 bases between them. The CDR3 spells CASSSGTFATNEKLFF. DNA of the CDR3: TGTGCCAGCAGCTCAGGGACTTTTGCAACTAATGAAAAACTGTTTTTT.

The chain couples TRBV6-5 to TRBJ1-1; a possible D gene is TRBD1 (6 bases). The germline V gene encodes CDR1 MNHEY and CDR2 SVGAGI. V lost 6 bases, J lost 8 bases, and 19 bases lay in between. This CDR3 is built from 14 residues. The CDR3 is CASRPPTGTKEAFF. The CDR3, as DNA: TGTGCCAGCAGACCCCCGACAGGCACGAAAGAAGCTTTCTTT.

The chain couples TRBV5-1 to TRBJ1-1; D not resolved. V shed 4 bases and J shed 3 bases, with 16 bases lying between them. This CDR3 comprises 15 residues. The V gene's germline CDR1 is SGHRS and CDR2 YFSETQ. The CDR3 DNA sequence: TGCGCCAGCAGCCGTCCCGACGGAGGAGACACTGAAGCTTTCTTT. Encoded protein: CASSRPDGGDTEAFF.

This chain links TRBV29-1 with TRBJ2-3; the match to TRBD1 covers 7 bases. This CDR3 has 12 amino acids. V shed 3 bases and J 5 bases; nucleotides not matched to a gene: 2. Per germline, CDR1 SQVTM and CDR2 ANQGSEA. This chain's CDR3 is CSVDSGGDTQYF. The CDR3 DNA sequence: TGCAGCGTTGATTCAGGGGGAGATACGCAGTATTTT.

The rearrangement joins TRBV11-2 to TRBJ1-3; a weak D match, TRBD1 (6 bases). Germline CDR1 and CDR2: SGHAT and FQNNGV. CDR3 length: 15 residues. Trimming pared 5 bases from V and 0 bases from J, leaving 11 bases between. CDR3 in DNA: TGTGCCAGCAGCCCACAGGGCCCCTCTGGAAACACCATATATTTT. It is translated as CASSPQGPSGNTIYF.

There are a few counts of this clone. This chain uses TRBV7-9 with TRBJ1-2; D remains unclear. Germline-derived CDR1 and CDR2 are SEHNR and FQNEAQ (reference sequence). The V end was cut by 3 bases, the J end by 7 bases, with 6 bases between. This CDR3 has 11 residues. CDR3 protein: CASSLGLGYTF. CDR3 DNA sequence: TGTGCCAGCAGCTTGGGCCTTGGCTACACCTTC.

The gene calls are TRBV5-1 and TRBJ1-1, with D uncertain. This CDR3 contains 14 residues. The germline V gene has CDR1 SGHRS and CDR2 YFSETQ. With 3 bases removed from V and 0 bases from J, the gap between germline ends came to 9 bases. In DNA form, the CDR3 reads TGCGCCAGCAGCTGGTCCAACTTGAACACTGAAGCTTTCTTT. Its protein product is CASSWSNLNTEAFF.

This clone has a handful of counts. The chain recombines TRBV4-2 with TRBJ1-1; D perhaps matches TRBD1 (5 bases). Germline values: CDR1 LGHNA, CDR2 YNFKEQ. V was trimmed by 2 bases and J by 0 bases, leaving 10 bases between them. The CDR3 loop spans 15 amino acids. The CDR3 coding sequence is TGTGCCAGCAGCCAACTCGAACAGGTGAACACTGAAGCTTTCTTT. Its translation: CASSQLEQVNTEAFF.

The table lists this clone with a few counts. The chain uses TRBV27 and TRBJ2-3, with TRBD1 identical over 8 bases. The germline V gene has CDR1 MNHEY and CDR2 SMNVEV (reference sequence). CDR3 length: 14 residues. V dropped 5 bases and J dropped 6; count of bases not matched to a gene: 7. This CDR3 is CASSGYRGLDTQYF. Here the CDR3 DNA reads TGTGCCAGCAGTGGGTACAGGGGGTTGGATACGCAGTATTTT.

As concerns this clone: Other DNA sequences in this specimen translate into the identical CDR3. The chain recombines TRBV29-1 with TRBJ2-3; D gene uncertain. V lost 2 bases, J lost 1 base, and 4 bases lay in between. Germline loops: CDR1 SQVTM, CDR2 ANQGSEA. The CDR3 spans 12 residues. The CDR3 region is CSVERGTDTQYF. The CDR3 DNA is TGCAGCGTTGAACGAGGCACAGATACGCAGTATTTT.

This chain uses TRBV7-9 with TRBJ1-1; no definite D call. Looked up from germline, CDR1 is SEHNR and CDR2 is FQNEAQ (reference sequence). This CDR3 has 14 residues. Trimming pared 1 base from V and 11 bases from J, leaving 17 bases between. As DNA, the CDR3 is TGTGCCAGCAGCTTAGAAGCCGCCAGCGGTATCGCTTTCTTT. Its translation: CASSLEAASGIAFF.

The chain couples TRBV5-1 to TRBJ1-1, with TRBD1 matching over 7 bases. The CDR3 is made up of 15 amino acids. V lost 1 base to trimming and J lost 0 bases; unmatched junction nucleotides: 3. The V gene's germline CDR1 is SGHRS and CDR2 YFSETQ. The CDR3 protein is CASSLRTGVNTEAFF. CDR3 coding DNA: TGCGCCAGCAGCTTGCGCACAGGGGTGAACACTGAAGCTTTCTTT.